This T cell receptor (beta chain) was captured by sequencing in a study of T cells in Graves' hyperthyroidism and ophthalmopathy. Template material for amplifying TCR beta CDR3 regions consisted of RNA transcripts. The TCR CDR3 was amplified in a first-round RT-PCR using the HTBI primer set. Each CDR3 protein is one row after TCRdb ran MiXCR on the multiplex PCR reads. The sample yields about 250,000 distinct CDR3 sequences, approximately 25% seen once. Whole-study results and caveats: Blood also contained most expanded thyroid clonotypes above 0.001.

This clonotype has at least ten counts. The antigen is not known. The CDR3 extends over 14 amino acids. V gave up 1 base and J gave up 5 bases, with 11 bases separating them. Germline values: CDR1 MGHRA, CDR2 YSYEKL. This chain uses TRBV4-1 with TRBJ2-5, with D possibly TRBD2 on 5 matching bases. Sequenced sample: blood. The clonotype originates from a woman aged 40 to 55 with Graves' ophthalmopathy. The CDR3 sequence: CASSQVGSGETQYF. As DNA, the CDR3 is TGCGCCAGCAGCCAAGTGGGGAGTGGGGAGACCCAGTACTTC.